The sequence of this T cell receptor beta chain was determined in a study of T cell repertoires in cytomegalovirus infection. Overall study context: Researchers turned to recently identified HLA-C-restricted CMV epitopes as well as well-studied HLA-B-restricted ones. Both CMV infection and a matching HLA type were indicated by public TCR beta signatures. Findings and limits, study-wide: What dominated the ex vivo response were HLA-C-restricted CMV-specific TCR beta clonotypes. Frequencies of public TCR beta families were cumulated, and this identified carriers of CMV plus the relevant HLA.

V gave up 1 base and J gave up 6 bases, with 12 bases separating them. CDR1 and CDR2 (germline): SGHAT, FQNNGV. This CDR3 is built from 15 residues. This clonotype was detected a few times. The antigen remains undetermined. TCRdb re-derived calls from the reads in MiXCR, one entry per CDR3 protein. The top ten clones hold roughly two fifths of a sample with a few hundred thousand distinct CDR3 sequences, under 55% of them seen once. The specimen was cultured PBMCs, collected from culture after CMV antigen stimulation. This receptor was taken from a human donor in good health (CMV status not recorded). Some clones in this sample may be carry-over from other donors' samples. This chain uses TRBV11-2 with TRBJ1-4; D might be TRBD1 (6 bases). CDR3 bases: TGTGCCAGCAGCTTAGCCTGGGGGCCAGATGAAAAACTGTTTTTT. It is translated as CASSLAWGPDEKLFF.